These T cell receptor beta chains were read from a single sample in a study of blood T cells in healthy people across ages. Using its own MiXCR run on the 5' RACE reads, TCRdb lists one record per CDR3 protein. The sample contains some 900,000 distinct CDR3 sequences, more than 25% of which appear only once. Material for sequencing was blood. All receptors derive from a woman older than 75 in good health. CDR3s include the opening cysteine and the closing phenylalanine or tryptophan. A D gene is named only where the DNA matches it firmly. The size field is filled for only some rows; it gives once, few, many or a size class.

abundance	v_gene	j_gene	d_gene	CDR3nt	CDR3aa
many	TRBV20-1	TRBJ2-5	TRBD2	TGCAGTGCTAGAAGGGGACTAGAGGGTTTGGAGACCCAGTACTTC	CSARRGLEGLETQYF
-	TRBV14	TRBJ2-3	-	TGTGCCAGCAGCCAAGAGTGGGGTATTCTAGCAGATACGCAGTATTTT	CASSQEWGILADTQYF
-	TRBV7-2	TRBJ2-7	TRBD2	TGTGCCAGCAGCTTGAGGAGCGGGGGGGTCAACGAGCAGTACTTC	CASSLRSGGVNEQYF
few	TRBV7-9	TRBJ1-5	-	TGTGCCAGCAGCTTATCCAGCACCAATCAGCCCCAGCATTTT	CASSLSSTNQPQHF
few	TRBV12-3/TRBV12-4	TRBJ2-7	TRBD2	TGTGCCAGCAGTACCCTCTCACTAGCGGCTAGCCCCTACGAGCAGTACTTC	CASSTLSLAASPYEQYF
-	TRBV30	TRBJ1-1	TRBD1	TGTGCCGGACAGGGGGCCTATGGCACTGAAGCTTTCTTT	CAGQGAYGTEAFF
many	TRBV10-3	TRBJ2-1	-	TGTGCCATCAGTGAGTCCGAGACTTTTTCCTACAATGAGCAGTTCTTC	CAISESETFSYNEQFF
-	TRBV12-3/TRBV12-4	TRBJ2-1	TRBD2	TGTGCCAGCAGGAATGCGGGACTAGACAACAATGAGCAGTTCTTC	CASRNAGLDNNEQFF
many	TRBV5-4	TRBJ2-5	TRBD2	TGTGCCAGCAGCGATCCGGGGGGGGGCCTCGCCCAAGATCCCCAGTACTTC	CASSDPGGGLAQDPQYF
-	TRBV3-1	TRBJ2-1	-	TGTGCCAGCAGCCCCACTCCAAACGGCGGCGATGAGCAGTTCTTC	CASSPTPNGGDEQFF
many	TRBV4-1	TRBJ2-7	TRBD2	TGCGCCAGCAGCCAAGTGGTTAGCGGGGGCGAGCAGTACTTC	CASSQVVSGGEQYF
-	TRBV6-6	TRBJ2-3	-	TGTGCCAGCAGCCGCGGGACCGGACCTAGCACAGATACGCAGTATTTT	CASSRGTGPSTDTQYF
many	TRBV29-1	TRBJ2-1	-	TGCAGCGTTGCCAGGGGCCACAATGAGCAGTTCTTC	CSVARGHNEQFF
few	TRBV5-4	TRBJ1-1	-	TGTGCCAGCACCAAACGTGGGGGCGTGGGGAACACTGAAGCTTTCTTT	CASTKRGGVGNTEAFF
-	TRBV5-5	TRBJ1-2	-	TGTGCCAGCAGCTTGGCCCGTACAGACATCTATGGCTACACCTTC	CASSLARTDIYGYTF
many	TRBV7-2	TRBJ2-3	-	TGTGCCAGCAGCTCGGACAGGAGGGAATATACGCAGTATTTT	CASSSDRREYTQYF